Below, 31 T cell receptor beta chains from the same sample are listed, as sequenced in a study of cytomegalovirus exposure and HLA in healthy donors. PCR was performed using 60 Vbeta and 13 Jbeta primers. The data were produced by immunoSEQ multiplex PCR, yet TCRdb's version contains in-frame clones alone and is incomplete. The sample table includes more than 50,000 clones. Sequencing was performed on PBMCs. The receptors come from a man between 50 and 59 years old in good health and CMV-seropositive.

The rearrangement links TRBV29-1 to TRBJ2-5; 7 nucleotides line up with TRBD2. Germline V gene data show CDR1 as SQVTM and CDR2 as ANQGSEA. The CDR3 totals 14 residues. J was trimmed by 2 bases and V by 6 bases; bases with no gene match: 9. The CDR3 region has the DNA TGCAGCGTCGCGAAGCTGGGAGGGCAAGAGACCCAGTACTTC. Residues: CSVAKLGGQETQYF.

This chain connects TRBV5-1 to TRBJ2-7; D might be TRBD1 (6 bases). Trimming cost V 5 bases and J 0 bases, with 9 bases left between them. The CDR3 consists of 13 residues. Germline V lookup: CDR1 SGHRS, CDR2 YFSETQ. In DNA form, the CDR3 reads TGCGCCAGCAGGATGGACAGCTCCTACGAGCAGTACTTC. The encoded protein is CASRMDSSYEQYF.

V is TRBV11-2 and J is TRBJ1-1; the match to TRBD1 covers 8 bases. Germline values: CDR1 SGHAT, CDR2 FQNNGV. The CDR3 totals 13 residues. Trimming cost V 3 bases and J 5 bases; bases outside gene matches: 2. This chain's CDR3 is CASSLRQGTEAFF. The CDR3 DNA reads TGTGCCAGCAGCTTGCGACAGGGGACTGAAGCTTTCTTT.

This chain connects TRBV29-1 to TRBJ1-2; TRBD1 might be the D (5 bases). Germline CDR1 and CDR2: SQVTM and ANQGSEA. The CDR3 contains 12 residues. V was pared by 7 bases and J by 7 bases, with 16 bases between. The CDR3 is CSGGDLRGGYTF. Here the CDR3 DNA reads TGCAGCGGGGGGGACCTCCGGGGTGGCTACACCTTC.

The rearrangement joins TRBV4-3 to TRBJ1-1; D possibly corresponds to TRBD1 (6 bases). Germline V gives CDR1 LGHNA, CDR2 YSLEER. The CDR3 sequence is 16 residues long. Trimming cost V 4 bases and J 4 bases, with 19 bases left between them. CDR3 residues: CASSLMRGARSTEAFF. The DNA for the CDR3 is TGCGCCAGCAGCCTCATGCGGGGGGCGCGATCCACTGAAGCTTTCTTT.

The chain employs TRBV30 and TRBJ1-1, with no clear D. Germline V CDR1 and CDR2: GTSNPN, SVGIG (reference sequence). The CDR3 totals 10 residues. V dropped 2 bases and J dropped 7 bases, with 5 bases sitting between them. The DNA of the CDR3 is TGTGCCTGGAGTCAGGTTGAAGCTTTCTTT. Translating it yields CAWSQVEAFF.

The V and J genes are TRBV19 and TRBJ1-2, with 7 bases matching TRBD1. CDR1 is LNHDA, CDR2 SQIVND, per germline (reference sequence). This CDR3 contains 12 residues. The V and J ends lost 5 bases and 8 bases, in that order; junction bases with no gene match: 5. The CDR3 protein is CASSEDRRGYTF. In DNA form, the CDR3 reads TGTGCCAGTAGTGAGGACAGGAGGGGCTACACCTTC.

The chain recombines TRBV4-3 with TRBJ2-7, with TRBD1 matching 8 bases. The CDR3 sequence is 15 residues long. Looked up from germline, CDR1 is LGHNA and CDR2 is YSLEER. The V and J ends lost 1 base and 2 bases, in that order; junction bases with no gene match: 4. CDR3 loop: CASSQVTGVAYEQYF. CDR3 nucleotide sequence: TGCGCCAGCAGCCAAGTGACAGGGGTGGCCTACGAGCAGTACTTC.

Notes on this clone: The germline gene is not matched at one end of the junction; a read error may be the cause. The J gene is TRBJ1-1, the V gene TRBV30, with a weak D call TRBD1 (5 bases). The CDR3 is 13 amino acids. Germline V CDR1 and CDR2: GTSNPN, SVGIG (reference sequence). CDR3 coding DNA: TGTGCCTGGAGTGTACAGGAGAACACTGAAGATTTCTTT. Its protein product is CAWSVQENTEDFF.

The gene calls are TRBV29-1 and TRBJ1-1, with 8 nucleotides matching TRBD1. The CDR3 spans 12 residues. Germline V CDR1 and CDR2: SQVTM, ANQGSEA. Trimming cost V 4 bases and J 6 bases; bases outside gene matches: 4. CDR3 protein: CSVVTGGAEAFF. CDR3 DNA sequence: TGCAGCGTTGTTACAGGGGGGGCTGAAGCTTTCTTT.

The chain joins TRBV7-9 to TRBJ1-1; TRBD1 is a possible D gene (5 bases). Trimming left V 3 bases short and J 7 bases short, with 12 bases between. The CDR3 is 13 residues long. Germline CDR1 reads SEHNR; CDR2 reads FQNEAQ (reference sequence). The CDR3 region has the DNA TGTGCCAGCAGCTTGGGGGGATCTGGTGAAGCTTTCTTT. This gives the protein CASSLGGSGEAFF.

V usage is TRBV7-9 and J usage is TRBJ1-4; 7 bases fit TRBD1. The CDR3 covers 14 residues. V gave up 5 bases and J gave up 6 bases; unmatched junction bases: 6. CDR1 is SEHNR and CDR2 is FQNEAQ in the germline V gene (reference sequence). The DNA for the CDR3 is TGTGCCAGCAGCCGGGACAGTTCGGATGAAAAACTGTTTTTT. This translates into CASSRDSSDEKLFF.

This chain links TRBV29-1 with TRBJ2-5, with D perhaps TRBD2 (6 bases). Germline CDR1 is SQVTM and CDR2 is ANQGSEA. V dropped 6 bases and J dropped 1 base, with 15 bases sitting between them. This CDR3 spans 14 amino acids. The CDR3 region has the DNA TGCAGCGTCCTCCCTGGGGGGACCCAAGAGACCCAGTACTTC. Amino acids: CSVLPGGTQETQYF.

The chain carries TRBV7-2 and TRBJ2-4; perhaps TRBD1 as D (6 bases). The CDR3 has 17 amino acids. The V end lost 5 bases, the J end lost 0 bases, and 17 bases lay between the germline ends. CDR1 is SGHTA and CDR2 is FQGNSA in the germline V gene. The CDR3 reads CASSAQTGILAKNIQYF. For the CDR3, the DNA is TGTGCCAGCAGCGCCCAGACAGGAATTCTAGCCAAAAACATTCAGTACTTC.

The chain combines TRBV10-3 with TRBJ2-1; D not resolved. Germline V lookup: CDR1 ENHRY, CDR2 SYGVKD. The CDR3 spans 11 residues. V was pared by 5 bases and J by 7 bases, with 6 bases between. CDR3 region: CAISKSNEQFF. The CDR3 bases are TGTGCCATCAGTAAATCAAATGAGCAGTTCTTC.

The chain couples TRBV10-3 to TRBJ2-7; 8 nucleotides match TRBD2. CDR3 length: 15 residues. CDR1 and CDR2 (germline): ENHRY, SYGVKD. Trimming removed 10 bases from V and 0 bases from J; junction bases left unmatched: 11. CDR3 nucleotides: TGTGCCACCAAAGAGGCGGGGGGCGACTCCTACGAGCAGTACTTC. It translates to CATKEAGGDSYEQYF.

The genes are TRBV5-1 and TRBJ2-7; the match to TRBD2 covers 14 bases. V dropped 7 bases and J dropped 3; count of bases not matched to a gene: 9. This CDR3 comprises 16 residues. From germline, CDR1 is SGHRS and CDR2 YFSETQ. The CDR3 nucleotides read TGCGCCAGCTCCTATCGGACTAGCGGGGGGAACTACGAGCAGTACTTC. Amino acid sequence: CASSYRTSGGNYEQYF.

This sequence joins TRBV28 and TRBJ2-1; D unresolved. CDR3 length: 13 amino acids. V lost 6 bases and J 0 bases, leaving 6 bases between the germline ends. Germline V gives CDR1 MDHEN, CDR2 SYDVKM. CDR3 in DNA: TGTGCCAGCAGGGAGAGCTCCTACAATGAGCAGTTCTTC. Translating gives CASRESSYNEQFF.

The chain is built from TRBV7-2 and TRBJ2-7, with 9 bases aligning to TRBD2. From germline, CDR1 is SGHTA and CDR2 FQGNSA. V shed 2 bases, J shed 1 base, and the junction held 3 bases outside the gene matches. The CDR3 totals 15 residues. The CDR3 DNA reads TGTGCCAGCAGCTTAACGGGACTAGCTTCCTACGAGCAGTACTTC. It yields the protein CASSLTGLASYEQYF.

The gene calls are TRBV30 and TRBJ2-3; tentative D call: TRBD1 (6 bases). The CDR3 contains 14 residues. Trimming took 5 bases from V and 8 from J, leaving 20 bases between them. Germline-derived CDR1 and CDR2 are GTSNPN and SVGIG (reference sequence). CDR3 residues: CAWDLQGRGSTQYF. CDR3 nucleotide sequence: TGTGCCTGGGATCTTCAGGGGAGAGGGAGTACGCAGTATTTT. The whole variable domain, filled in from reference TRBV30 and TRBJ2-3, reads SQTIHQWPATLVQPVGSPLSLECTVEGTSNPNLYWYRQAAGRGLQLLFYSVGIGQISSEVPQNLSASRPQDRQFILSSKKLLLSDSGFYLCAWDLQGRGSTQYFGPGTRLTVL.

V and J are TRBV6-5 and TRBJ1-5, with 8 bases fitting TRBD1. From germline, CDR1 is MNHEY and CDR2 SVGAGI. With V trimmed by 6 bases and J by 14 bases, 6 bases remained unmatched. This CDR3 is 11 amino acids long. The CDR3 DNA follows: TGTGCCAGCAGGGGGGAACAGGGGGAGCATTTT. Translated: CASRGEQGEHF.

Concerning this clone: At one end the junction does not follow the germline gene, possibly because of a read error. The J gene is TRBJ2-1, the V gene TRBV7-9; D is perhaps TRBD2 (7 bases). Germline lookup yields CDR1 SEHNR and CDR2 FQNEAQ (reference sequence). The CDR3 has 16 amino acids. Written as DNA, the CDR3 is TGTGCCAGCAGCCGGGGGGCGCCTAGCTCCGACAATGAGCAGTTCTTC. This codes for CASSRGAPSSDNEQFF.

The gene calls are TRBV7-9 and TRBJ1-1; tentatively, D is TRBD1 (5 bases). Deletions cut 5 bases from V and 0 bases from J, with 10 bases between. Germline loops: CDR1 SEHNR, CDR2 FQNEAQ (reference sequence). The CDR3 sequence is 14 residues long. CDR3 sequence reads: CASSKTALNTEAFF. The CDR3 DNA reads TGTGCCAGCAGCAAGACAGCCTTGAACACTGAAGCTTTCTTT.

CDR3 DNA: TGTGCCACCAGCACAGTAGGACAGGAGAACAATGAGCAGTTCTTC. Protein: CATSTVGQENNEQFF. The rearrangement links TRBV15 to TRBJ2-1; 7 bases map to TRBD1. Germline values: CDR1 LNHNV, CDR2 YYDKDF (reference sequence). The trim removed 4 bases at V and 5 bases at J, leaving 8 bases unmatched. The CDR3 has 15 amino acids.

The rearrangement uses TRBV28 and TRBJ2-7; D gene unclear. The ends were cut back, 6 bases at V and 4 bases at J, with 7 bases in the middle. This CDR3 contains 11 residues. Germline loops: CDR1 MDHEN, CDR2 SYDVKM. CDR3 in amino acids: CASRAEYEQYF. Here the CDR3 DNA reads TGTGCCAGCAGGGCTGAATACGAGCAGTACTTC.

This chain uses TRBV5-8 with TRBJ2-7, with TRBD1 identical over 9 bases. V was pared by 4 bases and J by 5 bases, with 10 bases of the junction left unmatched. The CDR3 totals 15 residues. From germline, CDR1 is SGHTS and CDR2 YDEGEE. This CDR3 reads CASSLRDRASDEQYF. The CDR3 DNA reads TGTGCCAGCAGCCTCCGGGACAGGGCGTCAGACGAGCAGTACTTC. The entire variable domain, with the rest obtained from reference TRBV5-8 and TRBJ2-7, is as follows: EAGVTQSPTHLIKTRGQQATLRCSPISGHTSVYWYQQALGLGLQFLLWYDEGEERNRGNFPPRFSGRQFPNYSSELNVNALELEDSALYLCASSLRDRASDEQYFGPGTRLTVT.

The chain joins TRBV11-2 to TRBJ1-2, with 7 bases identical to TRBD1. The CDR3 consists of 13 residues. The ends lost 5 bases at V and 8 bases at J; junction bases unmatched: 8. Germline CDR1 reads SGHAT; CDR2 reads FQNNGV. CDR3 protein: CASSRQGLEGYTF. CDR3 DNA: TGTGCCAGCAGCAGACAGGGTTTGGAAGGCTACACCTTC.

The V gene is TRBV2, the J gene TRBJ1-5; D call uncertain. Trimming cost V 2 bases and J 3 bases, with 8 bases left between them. This CDR3 region has 14 residues. Germline V lookup: CDR1 SNHLY, CDR2 FYNNEI. CDR3 nucleotides: TGTGCCAGCAGTGAAATGGAGCTCAATCAGCCCCAGCATTTT. It specifies CASSEMELNQPQHF.

This chain joins TRBV5-5 and TRBJ1-3, with 8 bases aligning to TRBD1. The CDR3 consists of 15 residues. CDR1 SGHKS and CDR2 YYEKEE come from the germline V gene (reference sequence). V trimming: 5 bases; J trimming: 1 base; junction bases outside the gene matches: 5. The CDR3 loop reads CASRATGGSGNTIYF. In DNA, the CDR3 is TGTGCCAGCAGGGCAACAGGGGGATCTGGAAACACCATATATTTT.

The chain has TRBV2 and TRBJ1-2, with a tentative D call TRBD1 (6 bases). The CDR3 runs to 13 residues. CDR1 is SNHLY and CDR2 is FYNNEI in the germline V gene. Trimming stripped 6 bases from V and 6 bases from J, with 14 bases between. CDR3 in amino acids: CASSPQGTHGYTF. CDR3 nucleotide sequence: TGTGCCAGCAGCCCACAGGGAACCCATGGCTACACCTTC.

Written as DNA, the CDR3 is TGCGCCAGCAGCGTCGCCTCATCTAGCGGGAGCACAGATACGCAGTATTTT. This codes for CASSVASSSGSTDTQYF. This rearrangement joins TRBV5-1 to TRBJ2-3, with 8 nucleotides matching TRBD2. Germline-derived CDR1 and CDR2 are SGHRS and YFSETQ. The CDR3 runs to 17 residues. The trim removed 4 bases at V and 0 bases at J, leaving 10 bases unmatched. Complete variable domain (other parts from reference TRBV5-1 and TRBJ2-3): KAGVTQTPRYLIKTRGQQVTLSCSPISGHRSVSWYQQTPGQGLQFLFEYFSETQRNKGNFPGRFSGRQFSNSRSEMNVSTLELGDSALYLCASSVASSSGSTDTQYFGPGTRLTVL.